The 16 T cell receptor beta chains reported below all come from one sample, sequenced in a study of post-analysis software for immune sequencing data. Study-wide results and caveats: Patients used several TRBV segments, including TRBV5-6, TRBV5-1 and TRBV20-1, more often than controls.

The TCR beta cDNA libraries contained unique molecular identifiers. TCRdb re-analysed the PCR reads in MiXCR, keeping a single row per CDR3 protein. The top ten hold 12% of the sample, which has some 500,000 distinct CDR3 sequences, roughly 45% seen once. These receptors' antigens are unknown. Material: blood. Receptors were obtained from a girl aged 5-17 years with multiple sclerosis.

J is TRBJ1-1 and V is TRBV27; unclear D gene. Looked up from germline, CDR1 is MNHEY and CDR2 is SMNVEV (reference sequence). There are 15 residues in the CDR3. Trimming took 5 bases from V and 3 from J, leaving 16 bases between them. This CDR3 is CASSQTPGGYTEAFF. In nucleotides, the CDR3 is TGTGCCAGCAGTCAAACTCCGGGTGGGTACACTGAAGCTTTCTTT.

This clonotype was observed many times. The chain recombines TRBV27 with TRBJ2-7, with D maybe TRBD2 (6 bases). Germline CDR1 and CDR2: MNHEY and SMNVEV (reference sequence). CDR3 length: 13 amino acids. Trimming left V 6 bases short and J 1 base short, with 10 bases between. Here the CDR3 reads CASRASGSYEQYF. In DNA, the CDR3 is TGTGCCAGCAGAGCGAGCGGGTCCTACGAGCAGTACTTC.

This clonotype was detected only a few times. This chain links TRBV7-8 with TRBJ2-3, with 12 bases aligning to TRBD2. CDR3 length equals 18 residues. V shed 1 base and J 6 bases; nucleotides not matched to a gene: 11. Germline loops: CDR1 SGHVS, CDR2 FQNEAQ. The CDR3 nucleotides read TGTGCCAGCAGCTTAGGACCGAGACTAGCGGGAGTACAGGATACGCAGTATTTT. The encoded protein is CASSLGPRLAGVQDTQYF.

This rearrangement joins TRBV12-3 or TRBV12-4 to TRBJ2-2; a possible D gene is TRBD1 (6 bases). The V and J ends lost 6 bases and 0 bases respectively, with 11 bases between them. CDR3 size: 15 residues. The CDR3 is CASRGQLANTGELFF. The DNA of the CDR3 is TGTGCCAGCAGGGGACAACTCGCGAACACCGGGGAGCTGTTTTTT.

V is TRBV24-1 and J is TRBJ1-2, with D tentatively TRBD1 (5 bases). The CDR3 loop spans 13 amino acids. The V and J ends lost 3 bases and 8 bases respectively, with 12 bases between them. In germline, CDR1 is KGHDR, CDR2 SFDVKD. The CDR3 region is CATSDHTRGGYTF. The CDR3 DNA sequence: TGTGCCACCAGTGATCACACGAGGGGCGGCTACACCTTC.

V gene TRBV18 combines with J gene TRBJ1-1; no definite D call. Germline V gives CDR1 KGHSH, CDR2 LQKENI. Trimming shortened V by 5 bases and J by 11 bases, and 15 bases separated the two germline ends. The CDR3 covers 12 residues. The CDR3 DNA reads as TGTGCCAGCTCAACGGGAACTCAAGACGCTTTCTTT. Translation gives CASSTGTQDAFF.

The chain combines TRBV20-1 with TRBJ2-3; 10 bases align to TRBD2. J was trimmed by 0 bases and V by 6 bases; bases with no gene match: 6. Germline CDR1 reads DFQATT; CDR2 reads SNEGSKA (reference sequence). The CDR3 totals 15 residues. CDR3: CSASRTSGSTDTQYF. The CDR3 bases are TGCAGTGCCAGTAGGACTAGCGGTAGCACAGATACGCAGTATTTT.

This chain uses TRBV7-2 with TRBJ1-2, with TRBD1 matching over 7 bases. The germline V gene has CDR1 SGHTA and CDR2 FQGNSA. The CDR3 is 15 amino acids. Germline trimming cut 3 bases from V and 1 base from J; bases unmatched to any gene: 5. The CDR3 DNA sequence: TGTGCCAGCAGCTTCCAAGGGGGCCTTAACTATGGCTACACCTTC. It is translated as CASSFQGGLNYGYTF.

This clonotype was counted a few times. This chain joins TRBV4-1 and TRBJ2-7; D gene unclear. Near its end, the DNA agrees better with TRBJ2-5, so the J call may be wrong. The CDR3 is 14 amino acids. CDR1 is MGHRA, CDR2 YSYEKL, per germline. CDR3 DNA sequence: TGCGCCAGCAGCCAAGATGGGGTAGGGGAGACCCAGTACTTC. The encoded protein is CASSQDGVGETQYF.

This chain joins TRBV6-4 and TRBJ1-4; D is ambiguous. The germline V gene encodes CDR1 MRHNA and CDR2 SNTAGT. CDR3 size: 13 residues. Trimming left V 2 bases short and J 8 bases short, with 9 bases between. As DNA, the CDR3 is TGTGCCAGCAGTGACCGCCCCACAGAAAAACTGTTTTTT. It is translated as CASSDRPTEKLFF.

CDR3 loop: CATSESGRRNEQFF. The CDR3 bases are TGTGCCACCAGTGAGAGCGGGAGAAGGAATGAGCAGTTCTTC. The rearrangement links TRBV24-1 to TRBJ2-1; 8 nucleotides agree with TRBD2. This CDR3 contains 14 residues. Germline CDR1 is KGHDR and CDR2 is SFDVKD. The V and J ends lost 4 bases and 7 bases, in that order; junction bases with no gene match: 5.

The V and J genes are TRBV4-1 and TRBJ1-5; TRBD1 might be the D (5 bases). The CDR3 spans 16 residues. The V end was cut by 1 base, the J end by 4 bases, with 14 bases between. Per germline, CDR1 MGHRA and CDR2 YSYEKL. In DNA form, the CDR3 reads TGCGCCAGCAGCCAAGGGCGGGGGGTTCGAAATCAGCCCCAGCATTTT. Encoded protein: CASSQGRGVRNQPQHF.

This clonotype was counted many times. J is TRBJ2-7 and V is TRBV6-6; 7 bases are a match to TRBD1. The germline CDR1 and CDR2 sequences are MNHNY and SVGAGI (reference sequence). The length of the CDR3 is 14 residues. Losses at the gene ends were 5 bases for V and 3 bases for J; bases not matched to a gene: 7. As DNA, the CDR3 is TGTGCCAGCAGTCCCCGGGACAGCGTCTACGAGCAGTACTTC. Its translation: CASSPRDSVYEQYF.

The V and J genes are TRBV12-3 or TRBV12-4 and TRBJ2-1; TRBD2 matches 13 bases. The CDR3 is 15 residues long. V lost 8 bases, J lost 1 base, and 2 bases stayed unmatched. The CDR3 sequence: CASSGLAGSYNEQFF. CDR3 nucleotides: TGTGCCAGCTCGGGACTAGCGGGATCCTACAATGAGCAGTTCTTC.

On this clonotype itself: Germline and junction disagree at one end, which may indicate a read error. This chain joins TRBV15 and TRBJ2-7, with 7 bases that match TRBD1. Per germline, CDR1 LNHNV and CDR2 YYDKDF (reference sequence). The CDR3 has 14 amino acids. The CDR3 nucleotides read TGTACCACCAGCAGAGACAGGGTAAGGTACGAGCAGTACTTC. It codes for CTTSRDRVRYEQYF.

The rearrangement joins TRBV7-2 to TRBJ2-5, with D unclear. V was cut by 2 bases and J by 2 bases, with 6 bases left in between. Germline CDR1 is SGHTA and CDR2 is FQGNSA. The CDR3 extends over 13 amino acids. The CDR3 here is CASSLIGQETQYF. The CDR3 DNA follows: TGTGCCAGCAGCTTAATAGGGCAAGAGACCCAGTACTTC.